Below, one TCR beta chain is given with its context. Its antigen remains unidentified. These data are taken from a study of blood T cells in healthy people across ages. The CDR3 has 12 residues. CDR1 SQVTM and CDR2 ANQGSEA come from the germline V gene. V was pared by 7 bases and J by 10 bases, with 17 bases between. A sample-barcoded 5' primer and a J-beta primer mix were used in a second PCR of about 7 to 12 cycles. MiXCR, applied by TCRdb to the 5' RACE reads, yields one record per CDR3 protein. The table lists over a million distinct CDR3 sequences, around 45% of them singletons. Study outcomes and limitations: Diversity estimates from one million T cells were considered underestimates.

The receptor was derived from a woman aged 55-69 years in good health. This sequence joins TRBV29-1 and TRBJ2-1; D assignment may be TRBD1 or TRBD2 (5 bases each). Sequenced input: blood. Written as DNA, the CDR3 is TGCAGCGGGAGGACAAACTCCTACGAGCAGTTCTTC. Protein: CSGRTNSYEQFF.